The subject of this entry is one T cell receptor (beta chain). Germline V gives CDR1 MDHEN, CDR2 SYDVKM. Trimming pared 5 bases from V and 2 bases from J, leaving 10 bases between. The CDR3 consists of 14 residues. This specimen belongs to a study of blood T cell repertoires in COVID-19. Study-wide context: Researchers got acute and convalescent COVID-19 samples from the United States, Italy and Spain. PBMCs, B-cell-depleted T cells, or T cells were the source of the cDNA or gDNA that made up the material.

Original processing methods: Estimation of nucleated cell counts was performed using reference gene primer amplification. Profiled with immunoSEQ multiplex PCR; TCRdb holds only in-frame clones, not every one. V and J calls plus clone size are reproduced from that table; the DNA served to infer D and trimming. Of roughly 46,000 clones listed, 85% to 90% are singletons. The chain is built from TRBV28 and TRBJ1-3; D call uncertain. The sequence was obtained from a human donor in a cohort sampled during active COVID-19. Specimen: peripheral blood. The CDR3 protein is CASSTPHTGNTIYF. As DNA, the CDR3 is TGTGCCAGCAGTACCCCACACACTGGAAACACCATATATTTT.